This TCR beta chain was obtained from a study of blood T cell repertoires in COVID-19. This table comes from immunoSEQ multiplex PCR, and its TCRdb copy is limited to in-frame clones, with some not included. Of about 220,000 clones detected, about 80% appear once; the ten largest clones hold approximately 1.4%. With 4 bases clipped from V and 2 bases from J, the junction kept 3 bases outside the gene matches. The CDR3 is 15 amino acids. The germline V gene has CDR1 SGHRS and CDR2 YFSETQ. All enrollees were about 18 to 95 years old and from fewer than 30 US areas. Grouping used clinical history reported by participants in a survey and questionnaire.

V and J are TRBV5-1 and TRBJ2-1; 10 bases are shared with TRBD2. This clonotype was sampled from a woman aged 40 to 55 with acute COVID-19. The sequencing sample was made of PBMCs or T cells enriched from blood (not recorded which). DNA of the CDR3: TGCGCCAGCAGCCGGGGGACTAGCGCCTACAATGAGCAGTTCTTC. Its translation is CASSRGTSAYNEQFF.